Listed below are T cell receptor beta chains from one sample, sequenced in a study of blood T cell repertoires in COVID-19. Only in-frame clones appear in the TCRdb table, and some are missing; sequencing was by immunoSEQ multiplex PCR. The sample has about 150,000 clones; 70% to 90% are singletons. The sample comprised peripheral blood. These receptors were collected from a man between 60 and 75 years old with COVID-19, enrolled during active disease. CDR3s include the opening cysteine and the closing phenylalanine or tryptophan. The order of the fields is V gene, CDR3 length, CDR3 protein.

V gene: TRBV7-9; CDR3 length: 14; CDR3 protein: CASSPSGNTGELFF
V gene: TRBV11-3; CDR3 length: 17; CDR3 protein: CASSGSGRAISYNEQFF
V gene: TRBV5-4; CDR3 length: 13; CDR3 protein: CASSPSSGGGYTF
V gene: TRBV28; CDR3 length: 12; CDR3 protein: CASSIQTGGQFF
V gene: TRBV5-6; CDR3 length: 14; CDR3 protein: CASSPVDSGNTIYF
V gene: TRBV29-1; CDR3 length: 13; CDR3 protein: CSVGQGIGETQYF
V gene: TRBV5-4; CDR3 length: 16; CDR3 protein: CASSEGGAAFSDEQFF
V gene: TRBV7-2; CDR3 length: 15; CDR3 protein: CASSLERSSGQPQHF
V gene: TRBV15; CDR3 length: 13; CDR3 protein: CATRGGAAYEQYF
V gene: TRBV7-2; CDR3 length: 14; CDR3 protein: CATKTGQYADTQYF
V gene: TRBV6-5; CDR3 length: 15; CDR3 protein: CASSYSDRGNTEAFF
V gene: TRBV14; CDR3 length: 13; CDR3 protein: CASSLQGGNTIYF
V gene: TRBV7-6; CDR3 length: 17; CDR3 protein: CASSLPPAGTVNTEAFF
V gene: TRBV20-1; CDR3 length: 14; CDR3 protein: CSASPSGRVYEQYF
V gene: TRBV7-2; CDR3 length: 18; CDR3 protein: CASSYVKRGGNSGNTIYF
V gene: TRBV6-2/TRBV6-3; CDR3 length: 14; CDR3 protein: CASSPRQGLETQYF
V gene: TRBV28; CDR3 length: 15; CDR3 protein: CASRYRGHGSTEAFF
V gene: TRBV10-3; CDR3 length: 15; CDR3 protein: CAISKDSSLSYEQYF
V gene: TRBV7-9; CDR3 length: 12; CDR3 protein: CASSLASREQYF
V gene: TRBV2; CDR3 length: 15; CDR3 protein: CASSGWDRDNYGYTF
V gene: TRBV7-2; CDR3 length: 18; CDR3 protein: CASSLSGGPQFSLQGYTF
V gene: TRBV4-1; CDR3 length: 19; CDR3 protein: CASSQDRTSGEKAKNIQYF
V gene: TRBV3-1/TRBV3-2; CDR3 length: 13; CDR3 protein: CASGTTGNTEAFF
V gene: TRBV3-1/TRBV3-2; CDR3 length: 11; CDR3 protein: CASMSGFEQYF
V gene: TRBV29-1; CDR3 length: 18; CDR3 protein: CSVESASGGTPNTGELFF
V gene: TRBV6-5; CDR3 length: 15; CDR3 protein: CASGEGLGTNEKLFF
V gene: TRBV30; CDR3 length: 16; CDR3 protein: CAWSGLAGLGAGELFF
V gene: TRBV24-1; CDR3 length: 13; CDR3 protein: CATADGAQETQYF
V gene: TRBV27; CDR3 length: 17; CDR3 protein: CASSFAVPITGTDTQYF
V gene: TRBV28; CDR3 length: 13; CDR3 protein: CASVSGQGGEVFF
V gene: TRBV7-6; CDR3 length: 16; CDR3 protein: CASSRTTGGLNQPQHF
V gene: TRBV9; CDR3 length: 18; CDR3 protein: CASSVVRTSGSGIGEQFF
V gene: TRBV5-6; CDR3 length: 12; CDR3 protein: CASSLTGDTQYF
V gene: TRBV18; CDR3 length: 15; CDR3 protein: CASSPLAGGGYEQYF
V gene: TRBV9; CDR3 length: 14; CDR3 protein: CASSVSSGSYEQYF
V gene: TRBV18; CDR3 length: 14; CDR3 protein: CASSLGQPNEKLFF
V gene: TRBV27; CDR3 length: 15; CDR3 protein: CASRPSREAYNEQFF
V gene: TRBV19; CDR3 length: 14; CDR3 protein: CASFGDRTNYGYTF
V gene: TRBV6-2/TRBV6-3; CDR3 length: 16; CDR3 protein: CASSYPADLAKNIQYF
V gene: TRBV9; CDR3 length: 16; CDR3 protein: CASSVALGPTGNTIYF
V gene: TRBV7-2; CDR3 length: 16; CDR3 protein: CASSLDLGGGVGEQFF
V gene: TRBV6-2/TRBV6-3; CDR3 length: 15; CDR3 protein: CASSYVASTRQTQYF
V gene: TRBV7-2; CDR3 length: 13; CDR3 protein: CASSLVIGETQYF
V gene: TRBV9; CDR3 length: 12; CDR3 protein: CASTRGGDTQYF
V gene: TRBV7-2; CDR3 length: 17; CDR3 protein: CASSPQGSPAVNNEQFF
V gene: TRBV11-3; CDR3 length: 11; CDR3 protein: CASSREYEQFF
V gene: TRBV2; CDR3 length: 14; CDR3 protein: CASSGQGIGSPLHF
V gene: TRBV10-3; CDR3 length: 16; CDR3 protein: CAISHFGTTDNYGYTF
V gene: TRBV19; CDR3 length: 16; CDR3 protein: CATRLAGASSTDTQYF
V gene: TRBV6-2/TRBV6-3; CDR3 length: 14; CDR3 protein: CASSRGGASRGLFF
V gene: TRBV7-9; CDR3 length: 15; CDR3 protein: CASSHDDSLYNEQFF
V gene: TRBV6-6; CDR3 length: 14; CDR3 protein: CASRQGAQGQPQHF
V gene: TRBV5-8; CDR3 length: 13; CDR3 protein: CASGLQRGSPLHF
V gene: TRBV7-9; CDR3 length: 13; CDR3 protein: CASSPPMTGELFF
V gene: TRBV6-5; CDR3 length: 14; CDR3 protein: CASKRDRENTEAFF
V gene: TRBV9; CDR3 length: 14; CDR3 protein: CASTKDRDNEKLFF
V gene: TRBV6-5; CDR3 length: 16; CDR3 protein: CASSYTPRRGTDTQYF